This T cell receptor gamma chain came from a study of intestinal T cells in coeliac disease (dated by TCRdb to the early 2020s). In terms of the full investigation: In the TRG cohort, coeliac patients were much younger than controls, with a mean age of 16.0 years compared with about 52 years. The TCR-delta (TRD) cohort included duodenal biopsies from approximately 11 coeliac disease patients and approximately 11 non-coeliac controls. A second, larger TCR-gamma (TRG) cohort included duodenal biopsies from approximately 35 coeliac disease patients and approximately 23 non-coeliac controls. The study at large found these results: There was no way to tell repeated CDR3 amino acid sequences apart from PCR duplicates. Coeliac and control groups differed significantly in age, although an age-split analysis did not yield significant classification. In training, clustering based on TRD kmers put every one of the 22 biopsies in the right class, and the leave-one-out accuracy was reported as 91%. FFPE-derived DNA was found to be relatively degraded, and loss of a proportion of TCR sequences in each sample was likely caused by this degradation. TRG clustering correctly classified most of the 54 biopsies (around 94%), with a reported leave-one-out accuracy of around 90%.

Library construction relied on multiplex PCR. Sequencing was carried out with an Ion Torrent PGM. TRG repertoires were amplified from approximately 200 ng of biopsy DNA using the LymphoTrack kit, whose primers carry Illumina adapters. After purification with AMPure XP beads and quantification on a 2100 Bioanalyzer, the TRG amplicons were pooled in equimolar amounts. An Ion PGM instrument was used to sequence the TRG libraries. Processing in the source paper ran as follows. FastX removed reads in which more than 10% of nucleotides fell below the per-patient third-quartile quality score. IMGT/HighV-QUEST was used to align reads in order to assign V, D and J genes, locate CDR3 regions and judge functionality. Sequences were converted to amino acids, and every sequence predicted to be non-functional was removed. CDR3s were broken into kmers both with and without positional annotation, kmer frequencies were analysed by PCA, and samples were clustered using each of the 1023 combinations of PCs 1-10. Classification was validated by leave-one-out cross-validation, re-optimising parameters on the remaining samples each time. Shannon diversity was computed with the vegan R package from repeated random subsamples equal to the lowest read count. Clone calls in TCRdb were regenerated from the public reads with CATT, after which identical DNA sequences shared one row. TCRdb's processing, not the study's, gives the V and J calls here. In all, the sample holds under 750 gamma-chain clones, and approximately 48% of those were seen once. The ten top clones hold roughly a quarter of the sample.

Genomic DNA was extracted with the QIAamp DNA FFPE tissue kit from ten 5-um FFPE scrolls per case. To test whether coeliac disease could be classified from the TCR repertoire, the study used duodenal biopsies that were formalin-fixed paraffin-embedded, fully anonymised, and surplus to diagnostic needs. As for this clone: Its antigen is unknown. Base qualities are not provided; no much larger clone lies one nucleotide away.

Reading the germline V gene (reference sequence) gives CDR1 VTNTFY and CDR2 YDVSTARD. Trimming removed 6 bases from V and 8 bases from J; the gene matches leave 7 bases unexplained. The CDR3, cysteine through phenylalanine, is 11 amino acids long. Only the CDR3 portion is preserved as DNA: 33 bases, with reading frame beginning at the first base. This TCR came from a human donor with celiac disease. Recombination joined TRGV3 with TRGJ1 or TRGJ2. Input material: a duodenal biopsy. In nucleotides, the sequence is TGTGCCACCTGGACAGGCCATAAGAAACTCTTT. Translated, it gives CATWTGHKKLF.